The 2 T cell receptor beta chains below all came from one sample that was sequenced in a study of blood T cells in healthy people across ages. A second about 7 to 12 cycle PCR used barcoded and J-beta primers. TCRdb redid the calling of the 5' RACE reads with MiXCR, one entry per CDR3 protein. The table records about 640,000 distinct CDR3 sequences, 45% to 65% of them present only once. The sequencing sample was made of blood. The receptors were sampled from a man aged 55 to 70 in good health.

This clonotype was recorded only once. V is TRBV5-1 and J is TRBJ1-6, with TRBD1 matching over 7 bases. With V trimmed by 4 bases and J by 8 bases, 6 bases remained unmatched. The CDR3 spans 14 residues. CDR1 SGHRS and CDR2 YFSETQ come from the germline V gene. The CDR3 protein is CASSATTGDSPLHF. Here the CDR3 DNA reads TGCGCCAGCAGCGCGACTACAGGGGATTCACCCCTCCACTTT.

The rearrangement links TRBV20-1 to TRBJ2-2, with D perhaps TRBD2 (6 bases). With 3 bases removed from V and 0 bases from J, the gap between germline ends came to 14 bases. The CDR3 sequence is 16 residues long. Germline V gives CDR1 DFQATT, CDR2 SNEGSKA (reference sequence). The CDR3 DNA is TGCAGTGCTAGTCTCAACGGGGGATCGAACACCGGGGAGCTGTTTTTT. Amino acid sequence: CSASLNGGSNTGELFF.